The 26 T cell receptor beta chains given below trace back to one sample, sequenced in a study of T cell responses to AZD1222 COVID-19 vaccine. Measured with immunoSEQ multiplex PCR; TCRdb has only the in-frame clones, and not every one. The sample contains 95,000 to 100,000 clones, roughly 90% of which appear only once. Specimen: peripheral blood, collected on day 0 of AZD1222 vaccination. The receptors here all came from an adult in good health.

For the CDR3, the DNA is TGTGCCAGCAGCGTAGGGCTAGCGGGAGGCAATGAGCAGTTCTTC. It codes for CASSVGLAGGNEQFF. This chain uses TRBV9 with TRBJ2-1; 11 bases fit TRBD2. Germline trimming cut 0 bases from V and 6 bases from J; bases unmatched to any gene: 2. The CDR3 sequence is 15 residues long. Looked up from germline, CDR1 is SGDLS and CDR2 is YYNGEE.

This rearrangement joins TRBV7-3 to TRBJ2-7; D remains ambiguous. V was trimmed by 2 bases and J by 2 bases, leaving 13 bases between them. Germline CDR1 reads SGHTA; CDR2 reads FQGTGA. The CDR3 has 15 amino acids. CDR3 in DNA: TGTGCCAGCAGCTTATCGTCGGGCTTTACCTACGAGCAGTACTTC. Residues: CASSLSSGFTYEQYF.

This chain uses TRBV7-6 with TRBJ2-7; 12 bases are shared with TRBD1. This CDR3 is 16 amino acids long. The germline gives CDR1 SGHVS, CDR2 FNYEAQ. V gave up 2 bases and J gave up 6 bases; unmatched junction bases: 8. The CDR3 reads CASSLIGTGGPGEQYF. The CDR3, as DNA: TGTGCCAGCAGCTTAATAGGGACAGGGGGCCCGGGCGAGCAGTACTTC. The full variable domain, in which reference TRBV7-6 and TRBJ2-7 provide the parts outside the CDR3, is GAGVSQSPRYKVTKRGQDVALRCDPISGHVSLYWYRQALGQGPEFLTYFNYEAQQDKSGLPNDRFSAERPEGSISTLTIQRTEQRDSAMYRCASSLIGTGGPGEQYFGPGTRLTVT.

This chain links TRBV11-3 with TRBJ2-7, with TRBD1 as a possible D gene (6 bases). V dropped 5 bases and J dropped 2 bases, with 10 bases sitting between them. The CDR3 extends over 13 amino acids. Germline V gene sequence: CDR1 SGHNT, CDR2 YENEEA. This CDR3 reads CASSVNRAYEQYF. DNA of the CDR3: TGTGCCAGCAGCGTGAACAGGGCCTACGAGCAGTACTTC.

This clone was detected only once. V gene TRBV7-2 combines with J gene TRBJ2-2; TRBD2 matches 8 bases. The germline V gene has CDR1 SGHTA and CDR2 FQGNSA. V dropped 1 base and J dropped 6; count of bases not matched to a gene: 7. The CDR3 length is 16 residues. The CDR3 reads CASSLVRSGGAGELFF. CDR3 DNA: TGTGCCAGCAGCTTAGTCCGGTCGGGAGGGGCCGGGGAGCTGTTTTTT.

To note about this clone: An end of the junction differs from the germline gene, which may be a read error. The V call is TRBV30, the J call TRBJ2-3; no firm D call. This CDR3 contains 9 residues. In germline, CDR1 is GTSNPN, CDR2 SVGIG (reference sequence). CDR3: CACGPPEDF. CDR3 coding DNA: TGTGCCTGTGGGCCCCCTGAGGATTTT.

This chain joins TRBV12-3 or TRBV12-4 and TRBJ2-3; no firm D call. This CDR3 region has 13 residues. Trimming took off 3 bases at V and 1 base at J, with 5 bases between the two ends. The CDR3: CASSFPGTDTQYF. The CDR3 DNA reads TGTGCCAGCAGTTTCCCCGGCACAGATACGCAGTATTTT.

This clone was seen a few times. The rearrangement links TRBV7-2 to TRBJ2-2; D remains unclear. Between the trimmed V and J ends, which lost 2 bases and 2 bases, there was a span of 6 bases. There are 14 residues in the CDR3. The V gene's germline CDR1 is SGHTA and CDR2 FQGNSA. The CDR3 loop reads CASSLSENTGELFF. The CDR3 nucleotides read TGTGCCAGCAGCTTATCGGAAAACACCGGGGAGCTGTTTTTT. Supplemented by reference TRBV7-2 and TRBJ2-2, the full variable domain reads GAGVSQSPSNKVTEKGKDVELRCDPISGHTALYWYRQSLGQGLEFLIYFQGNSAPDKSGLPSDRFSAERTGGSVSTLTIQRTQQEDSAVYLCASSLSENTGELFFGEGSRLTVL.

The genes are TRBV19 and TRBJ1-4; D gene unclear. The CDR3 runs 15 residues. Per germline, CDR1 LNHDA and CDR2 SQIVND (reference sequence). V was clipped by 11 bases and J by 5 bases, with 21 bases between them. DNA of the CDR3: TGTGCCCTCCCCCCCCAGGATTGCCCGAATGAAAAACTGTTTTTT. Amino acids: CALPPQDCPNEKLFF.

This clone was observed a few times. V and J are TRBV24-1 and TRBJ2-2; D might be TRBD1 or TRBD2, each matching 5 bases. The V gene lost 7 bases and the J gene lost 5 bases, with 13 bases spanning the gap. The CDR3 covers 14 residues. From germline, CDR1 is KGHDR and CDR2 SFDVKD. CDR3 residues: CATRVGDVTGELFF. As DNA, the CDR3 is TGTGCCACCAGGGTAGGGGACGTAACCGGGGAGCTGTTTTTT.

The gene calls are TRBV28 and TRBJ2-1; unclear D gene. In germline, CDR1 is MDHEN, CDR2 SYDVKM. With 4 bases removed from V and 6 bases from J, the gap between germline ends came to 19 bases. The CDR3 spans 16 residues. CDR3 coding DNA: TGTGCCAGCAGTTCCGGAACTTCAAAGATCGGCAATGAGCAGTTCTTC. Protein: CASSSGTSKIGNEQFF.

The chain employs TRBV3-1 (or the pseudogene TRBV3-2) and TRBJ1-4, with TRBD1 as a possible D gene (5 bases). Germline V CDR1 and CDR2: LGHDT, YNNKEL (reference sequence). Trimming took off 4 bases at V and 0 bases at J, with 6 bases between the two ends. This CDR3 contains 14 residues. The CDR3 nucleotides are TGTGCCAGCAGCCCGGGGGCAACTAATGAAAAACTGTTTTTT. Encoded protein: CASSPGATNEKLFF.

The chain links TRBV28 to TRBJ1-2, with 7 nucleotides matching TRBD1. Looked up from germline, CDR1 is MDHEN and CDR2 is SYDVKM. The CDR3 consists of 15 residues. Trimming at V came to 4 bases and at J to 4 bases, leaving 9 bases not matched to a gene. The CDR3 coding sequence is TGTGCCAGCAGTTCCTTGACAGGGACCCCCTATGGCTACACCTTC. It specifies CASSSLTGTPYGYTF.

The rearrangement joins TRBV28 to TRBJ2-4, with no clear D. CDR3 length: 14 amino acids. From germline, CDR1 is MDHEN and CDR2 SYDVKM. V was cut by 3 bases and J by 0 bases, with 6 bases left in between. The CDR3 DNA reads TGTGCCAGCAGTTTTGTAATAGCCAAAAACATTCAGTACTTC. Amino acid sequence: CASSFVIAKNIQYF. The full variable domain, in which reference TRBV28 and TRBJ2-4 provide the parts outside the CDR3, is DVKVTQSSRYLVKRTGEKVFLECVQDMDHENMFWYRQDPGLGLRLIYFSYDVKMKEKGDIPEGYSVSREKKERFSLILESASTNQTSMYLCASSFVIAKNIQYFGAGTRLSVL.

The chain combines TRBV19 with TRBJ2-7; the match to TRBD1 covers 9 bases. This CDR3 is built from 13 residues. The trim removed 10 bases at V and 6 bases at J, leaving 10 bases unmatched. Germline CDR1 and CDR2: LNHDA and SQIVND (reference sequence). The CDR3 region is CATSGTGFGEQYF. CDR3 sequence (DNA): TGTGCCACCTCCGGGACAGGGTTTGGCGAGCAGTACTTC.

The genes are TRBV12-3 or TRBV12-4 and TRBJ2-3; a weak D match, TRBD2 (5 bases). Between the trimmed V and J ends, which lost 8 bases and 1 base, there was a span of 7 bases. The CDR3 has 12 amino acids. The CDR3 sequence is CASAEGTDTQYF. CDR3 DNA: TGTGCCAGCGCGGAGGGCACAGATACGCAGTATTTT.

A single count supports this clone. The J gene is TRBJ2-5, the V gene TRBV7-2; maybe TRBD2 (7 bases). Trimming cost V 4 bases and J 6 bases, with 21 bases left between them. This CDR3 contains 16 residues. CDR1 is SGHTA, CDR2 FQGNSA, per germline. CDR3: CASSSDPGGRGKTQYF. The CDR3 DNA reads TGTGCCAGCAGCTCTGACCCGGGGGGCCGGGGGAAGACCCAGTACTTC.

The CDR3, as DNA: TGCGCCAGCAGCCAGCCACCGGGCGAGCAGTACTTC. Residues: CASSQPPGEQYF. The chain carries TRBV4-3 and TRBJ2-7, with D uncertain. Germline V CDR1 and CDR2: LGHNA, YSLEER. The CDR3 length is 12 residues. Trimming pared 3 bases from V and 6 bases from J, leaving 9 bases between.

The chain recombines TRBV28 with TRBJ2-7, with TRBD1 matching over 8 bases. V lost 7 bases to trimming and J lost 2 bases; unmatched junction nucleotides: 10. The CDR3 covers 15 residues. Looked up from germline, CDR1 is MDHEN and CDR2 is SYDVKM. CDR3 in amino acids: CASTVALDRAYEQYF. The CDR3 DNA reads as TGTGCCAGCACCGTAGCTTTGGACAGGGCCTACGAGCAGTACTTC.

In this sample, this clone turned up once. The CDR3: CASSQEYRGYEQYF. Written as DNA, the CDR3 is TGCGCCAGCAGCCAAGAATACAGGGGCTACGAGCAGTACTTC. The rearrangement uses TRBV4-3 and TRBJ2-7; the match to TRBD1 covers 7 bases. Germline CDR1 LGHNA, CDR2 YSLEER. Losses at the gene ends were 0 bases for V and 3 bases for J; bases not matched to a gene: 2. There are 14 residues in the CDR3.

The chain joins TRBV7-3 to TRBJ2-1; no firm D call. The CDR3 runs 13 residues. Looked up from germline, CDR1 is SGHTA and CDR2 is FQGTGA. V lost 2 bases and J lost 6, with 8 bases in between. CDR3 sequence reads: CASSLGSANEQFF. The CDR3 nucleotides are TGTGCCAGCAGCTTAGGGTCAGCCAATGAGCAGTTCTTC.

This sequence joins TRBV2 and TRBJ2-7, with D perhaps TRBD1 (6 bases). The V gene's germline CDR1 is SNHLY and CDR2 FYNNEI. The CDR3 is made up of 13 amino acids. Trimming removed 5 bases at V and 0 bases at J, with 8 bases between. The CDR3 bases are TGTGCCAGCAGTAGGGACACCTCCTACGAGCAGTACTTC. Its translation: CASSRDTSYEQYF.

This clone was seen a few times. The CDR3 region is CASRGTGRHTEAFF. The CDR3 DNA follows: TGTGCCAGCAGGGGGACAGGGCGGCACACTGAAGCTTTCTTT. The rearrangement joins TRBV5-4 to TRBJ1-1; 9 bases align to TRBD1. From germline, CDR1 is SGHNT and CDR2 YYREEE (reference sequence). There are 14 residues in the CDR3. J lost 3 bases, V lost 5 bases, and 5 bases had no gene match.

The chain recombines TRBV30 with TRBJ1-4; the D is unclear. Trimming took off 1 base at V and 0 bases at J, with 6 bases between the two ends. The CDR3 has 14 residues. CDR1 is GTSNPN, CDR2 SVGIG, per germline (reference sequence). CDR3 amino acids: CAWSESATNEKLFF. The CDR3 bases are TGTGCCTGGAGTGAAAGTGCAACTAATGAAAAACTGTTTTTT.

The chain has TRBV28 and TRBJ2-5, with D possibly being TRBD1 or TRBD2 (8 bases each). Germline CDR1 MDHEN, CDR2 SYDVKM. The CDR3 loop spans 15 amino acids. Between the trimmed V and J ends, which lost 8 bases and 4 bases, there was a span of 20 bases. CDR3 nucleotides: TGTGCCAGCGGCGGGAGGACAGGGACTCGAGAGACCCAGTACTTC. Amino acids: CASGGRTGTRETQYF.

The chain joins TRBV7-2 to TRBJ1-2; weak D call: TRBD1 (5 bases). The ends were cut back, 5 bases at V and 3 bases at J, with 13 bases in the middle. CDR1 and CDR2 from the germline V gene are SGHTA and FQGNSA. The CDR3 is 14 amino acids. CDR3 amino acids: CASSLTEWDYGYTF. CDR3 in DNA: TGTGCCAGCAGCCTGACAGAGTGGGACTATGGCTACACCTTC.